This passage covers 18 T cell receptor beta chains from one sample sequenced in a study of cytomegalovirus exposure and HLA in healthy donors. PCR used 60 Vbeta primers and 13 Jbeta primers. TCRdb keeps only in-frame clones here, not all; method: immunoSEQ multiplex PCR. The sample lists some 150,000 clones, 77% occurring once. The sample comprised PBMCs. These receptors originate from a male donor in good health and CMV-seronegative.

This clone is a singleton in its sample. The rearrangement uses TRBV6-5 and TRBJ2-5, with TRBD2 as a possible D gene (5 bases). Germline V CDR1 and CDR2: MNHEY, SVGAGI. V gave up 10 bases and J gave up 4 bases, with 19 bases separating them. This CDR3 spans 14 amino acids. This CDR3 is CATMLPDRGETQYF. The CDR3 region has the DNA TGTGCCACTATGTTGCCAGACCGGGGAGAGACCCAGTACTTC.

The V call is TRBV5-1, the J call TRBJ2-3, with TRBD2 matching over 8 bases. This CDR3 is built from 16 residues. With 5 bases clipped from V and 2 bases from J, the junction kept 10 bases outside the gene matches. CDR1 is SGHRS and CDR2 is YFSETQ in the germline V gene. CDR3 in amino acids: CASSYTRGGITDTQYF. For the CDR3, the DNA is TGCGCCAGCAGTTATACTCGGGGGGGGATCACAGATACGCAGTATTTT.

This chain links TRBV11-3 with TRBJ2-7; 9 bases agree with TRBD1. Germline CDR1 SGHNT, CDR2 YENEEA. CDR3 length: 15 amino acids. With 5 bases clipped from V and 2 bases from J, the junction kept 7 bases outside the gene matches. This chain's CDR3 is CASSDTGGAPYEQYF. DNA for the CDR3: TGTGCCAGCAGCGACACAGGGGGCGCTCCCTACGAGCAGTACTTC.

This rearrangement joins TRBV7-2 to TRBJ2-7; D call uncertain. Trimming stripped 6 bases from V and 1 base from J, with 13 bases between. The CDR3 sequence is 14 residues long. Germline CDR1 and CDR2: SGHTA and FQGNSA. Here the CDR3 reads CASSLDFSSYEQYF. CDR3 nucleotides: TGTGCCAGCAGTCTAGACTTCTCGTCCTACGAGCAGTACTTC.

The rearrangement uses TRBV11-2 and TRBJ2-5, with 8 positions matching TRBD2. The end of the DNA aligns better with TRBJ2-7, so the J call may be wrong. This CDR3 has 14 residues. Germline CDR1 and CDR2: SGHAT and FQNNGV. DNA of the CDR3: TGTGCCAGCAGCCGTGGACTAGCCGCCTACGAGCAGTACTTC. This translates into CASSRGLAAYEQYF.

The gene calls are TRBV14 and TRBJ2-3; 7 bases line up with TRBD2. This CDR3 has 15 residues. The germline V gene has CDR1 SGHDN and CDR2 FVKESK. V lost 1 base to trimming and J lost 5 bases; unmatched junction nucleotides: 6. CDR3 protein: CASSQGSGTGDTQYF. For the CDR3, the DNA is TGTGCCAGCAGCCAAGGAAGCGGGACCGGAGATACGCAGTATTTT.

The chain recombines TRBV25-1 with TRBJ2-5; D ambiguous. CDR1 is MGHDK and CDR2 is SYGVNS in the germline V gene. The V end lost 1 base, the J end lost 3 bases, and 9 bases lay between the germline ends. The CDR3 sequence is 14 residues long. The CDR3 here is CASSEFKLKETQYF. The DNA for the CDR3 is TGTGCCAGCAGTGAATTCAAACTAAAAGAGACCCAGTACTTC.

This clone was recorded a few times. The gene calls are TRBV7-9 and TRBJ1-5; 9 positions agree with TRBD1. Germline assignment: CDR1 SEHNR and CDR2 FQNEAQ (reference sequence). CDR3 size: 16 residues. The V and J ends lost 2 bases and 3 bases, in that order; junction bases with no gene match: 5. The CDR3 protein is CASSLSGTGPNQPQHF. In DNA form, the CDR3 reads TGTGCCAGCAGCTTATCCGGGACAGGGCCCAATCAGCCCCAGCATTTT.

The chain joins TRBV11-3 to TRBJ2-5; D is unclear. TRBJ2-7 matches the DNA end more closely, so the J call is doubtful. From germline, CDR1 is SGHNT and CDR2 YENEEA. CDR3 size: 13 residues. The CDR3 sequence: CASSLRFNYEQYF. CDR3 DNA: TGTGCCAGCAGCCTCCGCTTCAACTACGAGCAGTACTTC.

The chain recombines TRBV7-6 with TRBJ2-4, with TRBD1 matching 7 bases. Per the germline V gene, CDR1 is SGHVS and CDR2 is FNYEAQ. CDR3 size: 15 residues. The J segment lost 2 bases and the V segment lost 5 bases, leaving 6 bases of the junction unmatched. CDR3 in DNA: TGTGCCAGCAGCCCCCGACAGGGAACCAAAAACATTCAGTACTTC. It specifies CASSPRQGTKNIQYF. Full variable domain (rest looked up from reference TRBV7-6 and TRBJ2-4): GAGVSQSPRYKVTKRGQDVALRCDPISGHVSLYWYRQALGQGPEFLTYFNYEAQQDKSGLPNDRFSAERPEGSISTLTIQRTEQRDSAMYRCASSPRQGTKNIQYFGAGTRLSVL.

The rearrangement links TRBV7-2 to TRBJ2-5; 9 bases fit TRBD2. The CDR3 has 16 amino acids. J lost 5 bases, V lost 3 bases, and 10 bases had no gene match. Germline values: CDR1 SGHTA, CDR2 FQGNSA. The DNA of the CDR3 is TGTGCCAGCAGCTTTTATCGTAGCGGGGGCGGGGAGACCCAGTACTTC. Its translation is CASSFYRSGGGETQYF.

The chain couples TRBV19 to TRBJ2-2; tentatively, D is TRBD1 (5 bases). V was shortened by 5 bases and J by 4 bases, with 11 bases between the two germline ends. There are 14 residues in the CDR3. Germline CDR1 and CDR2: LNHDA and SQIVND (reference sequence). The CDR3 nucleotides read TGTGCCAGTAGTTGGGGCTGGATCACCGGGGAGCTGTTTTTT. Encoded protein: CASSWGWITGELFF.

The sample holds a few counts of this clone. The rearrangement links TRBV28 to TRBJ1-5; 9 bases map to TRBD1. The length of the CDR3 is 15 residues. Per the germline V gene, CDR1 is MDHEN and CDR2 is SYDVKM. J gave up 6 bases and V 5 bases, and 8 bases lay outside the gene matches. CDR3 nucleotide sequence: TGTGCCAGCAGTGCTCCCGGGACAGGGTCTCAGCCCCAGCATTTT. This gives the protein CASSAPGTGSQPQHF.

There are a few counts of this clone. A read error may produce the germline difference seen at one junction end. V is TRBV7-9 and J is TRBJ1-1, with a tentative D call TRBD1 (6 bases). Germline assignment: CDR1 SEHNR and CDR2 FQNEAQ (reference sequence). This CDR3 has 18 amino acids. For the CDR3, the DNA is TGTTCCAGCAGCCCCCGGGGGGGGGCAGTAGGATGGGGCACTGAAGCTTTCTTT. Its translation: CSSSPRGGAVGWGTEAFF. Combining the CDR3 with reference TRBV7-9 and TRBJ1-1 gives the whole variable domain DTGVSQNPRHKITKRGQNVTFRCDPISEHNRLYWYRQTLGQGPEFLTYFQNEAQLEKSRLLSDRFSAERPKGSFSTLEIQRTEQGDSAMYLCSSSPRGGAVGWGTEAFFGQGTRLTVV.

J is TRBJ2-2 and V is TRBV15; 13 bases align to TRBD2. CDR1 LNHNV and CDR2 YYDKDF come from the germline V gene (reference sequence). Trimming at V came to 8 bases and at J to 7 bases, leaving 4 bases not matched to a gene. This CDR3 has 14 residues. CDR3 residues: CATGTSGVYGELFF. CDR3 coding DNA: TGTGCCACCGGGACTAGCGGGGTCTACGGGGAGCTGTTTTTT.

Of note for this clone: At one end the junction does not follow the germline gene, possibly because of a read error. The CDR3 coding sequence is TGTGCCAGCACCCCCTCCGGGACAGGACGCTACGGGCAGTACTTC. This gives the protein CASTPSGTGRYGQYF. The chain is built from TRBV6-5 and TRBJ2-7; 8 nucleotides align to TRBD1. The germline V gene encodes CDR1 MNHEY and CDR2 SVGAGI. This CDR3 is 15 amino acids long.

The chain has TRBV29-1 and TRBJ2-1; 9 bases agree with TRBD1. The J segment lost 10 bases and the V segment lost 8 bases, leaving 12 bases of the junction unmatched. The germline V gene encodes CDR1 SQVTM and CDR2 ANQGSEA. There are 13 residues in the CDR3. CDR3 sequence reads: CSSRVGGTGEQFF. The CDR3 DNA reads TGCAGCTCCCGAGTGGGCGGGACAGGGGAGCAGTTCTTC.

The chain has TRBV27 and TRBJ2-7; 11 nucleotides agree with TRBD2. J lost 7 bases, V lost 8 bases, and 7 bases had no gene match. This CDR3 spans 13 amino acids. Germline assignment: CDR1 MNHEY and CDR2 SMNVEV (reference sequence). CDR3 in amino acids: CASRGLAGLEQYF. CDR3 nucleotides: TGTGCCAGCCGCGGACTAGCGGGCCTGGAGCAGTACTTC.